This TCR beta chain was documented in a study of regulatory T cells in long-lasting Graves disease. Regarding the study as a whole: The study found lower TCR diversity in persistent Graves' patients than in newly diagnosed ones. Newly diagnosed patients shared 1,000 or so public clonotypes; persistent patients shared approximately 2,700.

The time point here: persistent/refractory GD, antithyroid drugs over 5 years with positive TRAb. Generation of the TCR library employed RNA extracted from PBMCs. Graves' disease diagnosis followed American Thyroid Association guidelines. Xi'an, China, was home to the endocrinology department that provided patients. This clonotype occurred a few times. The target antigen is unknown. Building of the TCR beta libraries involved iRepertoire HTBI primers and Arm-PCR of CDR3 regions. TCRdb re-derived calls from the multiplex PCR reads in MiXCR, one entry per CDR3 protein. The sample lists about 420,000 distinct CDR3 sequences, about a quarter occurring once. The germline gives CDR1 SEHNR, CDR2 FQNEAQ (reference sequence). The CDR3 consists of 12 residues. Trimming removed 5 bases from V and 4 bases from J, with 8 bases in between.

The TCR comes from a female donor with Graves disease. The chain joins TRBV7-9 to TRBJ1-1; the D is unclear. The source was peripheral blood mononuclear cells (PBMCs), collected when the disease was refractory, from a patient treated with antithyroid drugs. CDR3 in amino acids: CASSPRSTEAFF. As DNA, the CDR3 is TGTGCCAGCAGCCCGCGTTCCACTGAAGCTTTCTTT.